The table lists the clone carrying this T cell receptor beta chain with a few counts. Antigen: not known. The CDR3 length is 13 residues. Trimming removed 4 bases from V and 6 bases from J, with 10 bases in between. Looked up from germline, CDR1 is MNHEY and CDR2 is SVGEGT. These data belong to a study of T-cell memory formation after mild COVID-19. Study summary: TCR clusters were largely donor specific. General observations from the study: The study detected some responding clones in pre-infection memory, suggesting cross-reactive memory joined.

Sample barcodes and UMIs were carried by the TCR alpha and TCR beta cDNA libraries that 5'RACE generated with constant-segment primers. TCRdb fed the 5' RACE reads into MiXCR, producing one record per CDR3 protein. The sample holds 450,000 or so distinct CDR3 sequences, about 23% seen once. Sequencing was done on a sample of PBMCs or a T cell subset sorted from them (not recorded which). The sequence came from an adult woman who had mild COVID-19 (a few samples of this study predate the infection). Cell type and time point are not known. J is TRBJ1-5 and V is TRBV6-2 or TRBV6-3; no definite D call. CDR3 bases: TGTGCCAGCAGTTGGCAGAGCGGTCAGCCCCAGCATTTT. Amino acid sequence: CASSWQSGQPQHF.